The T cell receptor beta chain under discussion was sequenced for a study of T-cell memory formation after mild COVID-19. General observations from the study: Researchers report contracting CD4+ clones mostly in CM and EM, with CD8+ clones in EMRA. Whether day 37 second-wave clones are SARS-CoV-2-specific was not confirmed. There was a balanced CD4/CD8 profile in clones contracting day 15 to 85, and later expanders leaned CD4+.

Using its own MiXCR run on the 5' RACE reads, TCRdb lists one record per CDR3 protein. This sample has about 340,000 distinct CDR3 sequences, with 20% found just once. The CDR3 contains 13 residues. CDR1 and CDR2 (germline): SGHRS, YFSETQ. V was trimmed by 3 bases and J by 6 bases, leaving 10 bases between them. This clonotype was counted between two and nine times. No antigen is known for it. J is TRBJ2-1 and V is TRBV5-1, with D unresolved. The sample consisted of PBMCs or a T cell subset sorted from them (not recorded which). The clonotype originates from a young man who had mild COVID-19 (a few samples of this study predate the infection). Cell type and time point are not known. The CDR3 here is CASSYSLLNEQFF. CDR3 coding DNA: TGCGCCAGCAGCTACTCACTCCTCAATGAGCAGTTCTTC.